This T cell receptor (beta chain) was captured by sequencing in a study of T-cell memory formation after mild COVID-19. Study findings and constraints: Within pre-infection memory, some responding clones were found, suggesting cross-reactive memory joined.

One entry per CDR3 protein results from TCRdb running MiXCR on the 5' RACE reads. This sample yields about 310,000 distinct CDR3 sequences, of which roughly a fifth are seen a single time; around a fifth belongs to the top ten. This clonotype showed up just a few times. The target antigen is unknown. The sample was PBMCs or a T cell subset sorted from them (not recorded which). This receptor was obtained from a man between 18 and 35 years old who had mild COVID-19 (a few samples of this study predate the infection). Cell type and time point are not known.

The CDR3: CASSLAVGTVDEQYF. CDR3 nucleotide sequence: TGTGCCAGCAGCTTAGCAGTCGGGACAGTGGACGAGCAGTACTTC. The chain joins TRBV7-9 to TRBJ2-7; 7 nucleotides agree with TRBD1. CDR3 size: 15 residues. V was clipped by 0 bases and J by 5 bases; unmatched bases: 7. Per the germline V gene, CDR1 is SEHNR and CDR2 is FQNEAQ (reference sequence).